These 26 T cell receptor beta chains share one sample of origin, sequenced in a study of blood T cell repertoires in COVID-19. Here immunoSEQ multiplex PCR was the method, and the copy in TCRdb shows in-frame clones only, minus some. The data contain 300,000 to 350,000 clones, 85% to 90% of them seen just once; the ten biggest clones take up about 6%. Sequences were obtained from peripheral blood. These receptors were collected from a woman in her forties or fifties with COVID-19, enrolled during active disease.

This rearrangement joins TRBV2 to TRBJ1-1; 11 nucleotides agree with TRBD1. Germline lookup yields CDR1 SNHLY and CDR2 FYNNEI. The CDR3 length is 15 residues. V lost 6 bases and J lost 11; bases outside the gene matches: 14. CDR3 amino acids: CASREEDRGQWGAFF. The CDR3 DNA sequence: TGTGCCAGCAGGGAGGAGGACAGGGGGCAGTGGGGTGCTTTCTTT.

V usage is TRBV4-3 and J usage is TRBJ2-1; TRBD2 aligns across 8 bases. The ends lost 1 base at V and 4 bases at J; junction bases unmatched: 6. Germline V lookup: CDR1 LGHNA, CDR2 YSLEER. This CDR3 spans 16 amino acids. The CDR3, as DNA: TGCGCCAGCAGCCAAGCTGGGACTAGTAGTTACAATGAGCAGTTCTTC. Translation gives CASSQAGTSSYNEQFF.

V gene TRBV9 combines with J gene TRBJ1-4; D might be TRBD1 (5 bases). The CDR3 totals 14 residues. The germline V gene encodes CDR1 SGDLS and CDR2 YYNGEE. The V and J ends lost 0 bases and 9 bases respectively, with 12 bases between them. The CDR3 DNA reads as TGTGCCAGCAGCGTAGAGGGAACAGGCCAAAAACTGTTTTTT. It encodes CASSVEGTGQKLFF.

V is TRBV18 and J is TRBJ2-2, with 13 bases lining up with TRBD2. This CDR3 contains 18 residues. Per germline, CDR1 KGHSH and CDR2 LQKENI. Trimming cost V 3 bases and J 2 bases; bases outside gene matches: 6. The CDR3 DNA follows: TGTGCCAGCTCACCCCCGGGACTAGCGGGGATAAACACCGGGGAGCTGTTTTTT. As protein: CASSPPGLAGINTGELFF.

The chain recombines TRBV5-1 with TRBJ2-2; D not certain. The CDR3 has 13 amino acids. Trimming shortened V by 4 bases and J by 6 bases, and 10 bases separated the two germline ends. Germline lookup yields CDR1 SGHRS and CDR2 YFSETQ. As DNA, the CDR3 is TGCGCCAGCAGCCCGGAGTCTGCCGGGGAGCTGTTTTTT. Amino acid sequence: CASSPESAGELFF.

This clone was found once. V usage is TRBV5-4 and J usage is TRBJ2-7, with D possibly being TRBD1 (6 bases). The CDR3 totals 16 residues. The V end lost 2 bases, the J end lost 2 bases, and 17 bases lay between the germline ends. The germline V gene has CDR1 SGHNT and CDR2 YYREEE (reference sequence). In DNA form, the CDR3 reads TGTGCCAGCAGCTTCCGGCAGGGGCTCTTCGCCTACGAGCAGTACTTC. This translates into CASSFRQGLFAYEQYF.

The rearrangement joins TRBV7-2 to TRBJ1-5; weak D call: TRBD1 (6 bases). This CDR3 comprises 13 residues. Looked up from germline, CDR1 is SGHTA and CDR2 is FQGNSA. V was shortened by 5 bases and J by 4 bases, with 9 bases between the two germline ends. CDR3 nucleotides: TGTGCCAGCAGCGTTCAGGGGAATCAGCCCCAGCATTTT. It encodes CASSVQGNQPQHF.

This chain joins TRBV5-6 and TRBJ2-1, with TRBD1 identical over 9 bases. Trimming at V came to 4 bases and at J to 8 bases, leaving 13 bases not matched to a gene. Germline V gene sequence: CDR1 SGHDT, CDR2 YYEEEE. This CDR3 has 16 amino acids. CDR3 sequence reads: CASSPGWDRAEDEQFF. The CDR3, as DNA: TGTGCCAGCAGCCCCGGTTGGGACAGGGCCGAGGATGAGCAGTTCTTC.

V and J are TRBV6-5 and TRBJ2-1; 9 bases are shared with TRBD2. Losses at the gene ends were 6 bases for V and 3 bases for J; bases not matched to a gene: 3. CDR3 length: 14 amino acids. In germline, CDR1 is MNHEY, CDR2 SVGAGI. CDR3 loop: CASRVAGVYNEQFF. CDR3 nucleotides: TGTGCCAGCAGGGTAGCGGGAGTCTACAATGAGCAGTTCTTC.

The chain links TRBV12-5 to TRBJ2-3; 9 bases map to TRBD2. With V trimmed by 6 bases and J by 4 bases, 2 bases remained unmatched. The germline gives CDR1 LGHNT, CDR2 FRNRAP. The CDR3 has 13 residues. Written as DNA, the CDR3 is TGTGCTAGTGGGACTAGCGGTTCAGATACGCAGTATTTT. It specifies CASGTSGSDTQYF.

The CDR3 nucleotides are TGTGCCAGCAGCCAATATTTGACAGGGAATGAAGCTTTCTTT. This sequence encodes CASSQYLTGNEAFF. The genes are TRBV4-2 and TRBJ1-1; 7 nucleotides match TRBD1. The CDR3 sequence is 14 residues long. Germline CDR1 and CDR2: LGHNA and YNFKEQ. With V trimmed by 2 bases and J by 7 bases, 7 bases remained unmatched.

This clone showed up just once. The chain employs TRBV25-1 and TRBJ2-3, with D possibly TRBD1 on 5 matching bases. This CDR3 region has 14 residues. Trimming shortened V by 5 bases and J by 6 bases, and 15 bases separated the two germline ends. Germline V CDR1 and CDR2: MGHDK, SYGVNS. The CDR3 sequence is CASSSTGSSDTQYF. CDR3 sequence (DNA): TGTGCCAGCAGTAGTACAGGTAGTAGTGATACGCAGTATTTT.

J is TRBJ2-2 and V is TRBV30; 11 bases map to TRBD2. CDR1 and CDR2 from the germline V gene are GTSNPN and SVGIG (reference sequence). Trimming cost V 4 bases and J 5 bases; bases outside gene matches: 15. The CDR3 covers 18 residues. The CDR3 loop is CAWTIKKPSGRRTGELFF. The CDR3 DNA sequence: TGTGCCTGGACCATAAAAAAGCCTAGCGGGAGGAGAACCGGGGAGCTGTTTTTT. Combining the CDR3 with reference TRBV30 and TRBJ2-2 gives the whole variable domain SQTIHQWPATLVQPVGSPLSLECTVEGTSNPNLYWYRQAAGRGLQLLFYSVGIGQISSEVPQNLSASRPQDRQFILSSKKLLLSDSGFYLCAWTIKKPSGRRTGELFFGEGSRLTVL.

The chain recombines TRBV2 with TRBJ2-1; 8 nucleotides match TRBD2. The length of the CDR3 is 16 residues. V lost 6 bases, J lost 1 base, and 8 bases stayed unmatched. Germline values: CDR1 SNHLY, CDR2 FYNNEI. CDR3 sequence (DNA): TGTGCCAGCAGGACCGAACTAGCGGCTTCCTACAATGAGCAGTTCTTC. Protein sequence: CASRTELAASYNEQFF. The whole variable domain, remainder taken from reference TRBV2 and TRBJ2-1, is EPEVTQTPSHQVTQMGQEVILRCVPISNHLYFYWYRQILGQKVEFLVSFYNNEISEKSEIFDDQFSVERPDGSNFTLKIRSTKLEDSAMYFCASRTELAASYNEQFFGPGTRLTVL.

V is TRBV27 and J is TRBJ2-2; D not certain. Germline CDR1 is MNHEY and CDR2 is SMNVEV (reference sequence). This CDR3 region has 14 residues. V gave up 8 bases and J gave up 2 bases, with 12 bases separating them. The chain's CDR3 is CASSFGPNTGELFF. CDR3 bases: TGTGCCAGCTCCTTCGGTCCAAACACCGGGGAGCTGTTTTTT.

The chain joins TRBV10-3 to TRBJ1-5; no clear D. CDR3 size: 15 residues. V shed 2 bases and J shed 1 base, with 9 bases lying between them. The germline CDR1 and CDR2 sequences are ENHRY and SYGVKD. Here the CDR3 DNA reads TGTGCCATCAGTGAGGGCGTACTAAGCAATCAGCCCCAGCATTTT. This gives the protein CAISEGVLSNQPQHF.

The chain joins TRBV5-1 to TRBJ2-2; 7 bases agree with TRBD2. CDR1 is SGHRS and CDR2 is YFSETQ in the germline V gene. Trimming cost V 2 bases and J 1 base; bases outside gene matches: 2. The CDR3 runs 15 residues. The CDR3: CASSFTGGNTGELFF. In DNA, the CDR3 is TGCGCCAGCAGCTTTACGGGGGGGAACACCGGGGAGCTGTTTTTT.

A remark on this clone: At the DNA level, this CDR3 is encoded by other sequences in the same sample as well. This chain uses TRBV27 with TRBJ1-2; 7 bases are a match to TRBD1. With V trimmed by 3 bases and J by 6 bases, 1 base remained unmatched. The CDR3 spans 12 residues. Germline V gene data show CDR1 as MNHEY and CDR2 as SMNVEV (reference sequence). The CDR3 DNA follows: TGTGCCAGCAGTTTGACAGGGAATGGCTACACCTTC. It encodes CASSLTGNGYTF.

The CDR3 DNA follows: TGTGCCAGCAGCTATAGGACAGGGCATACTAATGAAAAACTGTTTTTT. Protein sequence: CASSYRTGHTNEKLFF. The rearrangement links TRBV5-6 to TRBJ1-4, with 8 bases fitting TRBD1. V gave up 3 bases and J gave up 2 bases; unmatched junction bases: 6. The CDR3 has 16 residues. Per germline, CDR1 SGHDT and CDR2 YYEEEE.

This chain joins TRBV18 and TRBJ2-5; the D gene is possibly TRBD2 (6 bases). The ends were cut back, 0 bases at V and 3 bases at J, with 8 bases in the middle. Germline V gives CDR1 KGHSH, CDR2 LQKENI. The CDR3 is 14 residues long. The CDR3 spells CASSPPGGEETQYF. The CDR3 DNA reads TGTGCCAGCTCACCACCGGGAGGCGAAGAGACCCAGTACTTC.

This sequence joins TRBV19 and TRBJ2-2, with D hard to call. Looked up from germline, CDR1 is LNHDA and CDR2 is SQIVND (reference sequence). The CDR3 has 13 residues. The V end lost 9 bases, the J end lost 6 bases, and 14 bases lay between the germline ends. CDR3 loop: CASLPRGAGELFF. CDR3 bases: TGTGCCAGCTTACCTAGAGGAGCCGGGGAGCTGTTTTTT.

This clone was seen a single time. V usage is TRBV18 and J usage is TRBJ2-1; TRBD2 matches at 8 bases. This CDR3 region has 14 residues. J gave up 0 bases and V 8 bases, and 3 bases lay outside the gene matches. Looked up from germline, CDR1 is KGHSH and CDR2 is LQKENI. CDR3 residues: CASLSGSSYNEQFF. The CDR3 DNA reads TGTGCCAGCCTCAGCGGGAGCTCCTACAATGAGCAGTTCTTC.

The rearrangement uses TRBV7-6 and TRBJ1-1, with D unresolved. The ends were cut back, 1 base at V and 8 bases at J, with 11 bases in the middle. This CDR3 comprises 13 residues. CDR1 and CDR2 from the germline V gene are SGHVS and FNYEAQ. The CDR3, as DNA: TGTGCCAGCAGCTTAGTTCAGGCGAGAGAAGCTTTCTTT. Translated: CASSLVQAREAFF.

The rearrangement joins TRBV12-3 or TRBV12-4 to TRBJ2-1; the D is unclear. The V end lost 3 bases, the J end lost 11 bases, and 14 bases lay between the germline ends. The CDR3 runs to 13 residues. The CDR3 is CASSFNRGAKQFF. In nucleotides, the CDR3 is TGTGCCAGCAGTTTTAATCGAGGAGCCAAGCAGTTCTTC.

The rearrangement links TRBV7-6 to TRBJ2-5, with D perhaps TRBD2 (5 bases). Germline assignment: CDR1 SGHVS and CDR2 FNYEAQ. The V end lost 9 bases, the J end lost 5 bases, and 19 bases lay between the germline ends. The CDR3 runs to 14 residues. The CDR3 region has the DNA TGTGCCAGTCGTCAAACGGGGTCCAGGGAGACCCAGTACTTC. Translation gives CASRQTGSRETQYF.

The gene calls are TRBV9 and TRBJ2-5; D is ambiguous. The germline V gene has CDR1 SGDLS and CDR2 YYNGEE. This CDR3 contains 15 residues. V was trimmed by 0 bases and J by 1 base, leaving 10 bases between them. CDR3 sequence: CASSVDLATQETQYF. The CDR3, as DNA: TGTGCCAGCAGCGTAGATCTCGCTACCCAAGAGACCCAGTACTTC.